These T cell receptor beta chains were read from a single sample in a study of T-cell reconstitution after alpha-beta-depleted transplantation in children. TCRdb called the PCR reads again in MiXCR, with one record for every CDR3 protein. The sample has about 300,000 distinct CDR3 sequences, over 9.5% seen once; the top ten hold approximately 7.6%. The specimen was PBMCs, collected before TCRalphabeta/CD19-depleted stem cell transplant. The receptors derive from a boy under two years old with acute myeloid leukemia, due to receive a stem cell transplant. Both conserved end residues are part of each CDR3. A D gene is named only where the DNA matches it firmly. Some rows mark clone size as missing; the rest say once, few, many or name a class of expanded clone.

CDR3 length: 15; J gene: TRBJ1-4; D gene: -; clone size: many; V gene: TRBV15; CDR3 protein: CATSRGETTNEKLFF; CDR3 DNA: TGTGCCACCAGCAGGGGGGAGACAACTAATGAAAAACTGTTTTTT
CDR3 length: 16; J gene: TRBJ2-1; D gene: -; clone size: many; V gene: TRBV7-3; CDR3 protein: CASSLNLGPPGNEQFF; CDR3 DNA: TGTGCCAGCAGCTTAAATTTAGGGCCACCCGGCAATGAGCAGTTCTTC
CDR3 length: 12; J gene: TRBJ2-3; D gene: -; clone size: many; V gene: TRBV20-1; CDR3 protein: CSAGPSTDTQYF; CDR3 DNA: TGCAGTGCCGGACCTAGCACAGATACGCAGTATTTT
CDR3 length: 13; J gene: TRBJ1-1; D gene: -; clone size: few; V gene: TRBV29-1; CDR3 protein: CSVRTEMNTEAFF; CDR3 DNA: TGCAGCGTCCGGACAGAAATGAACACTGAAGCTTTCTTT
CDR3 length: 13; J gene: TRBJ2-5; D gene: -; clone size: many; V gene: TRBV7-9; CDR3 protein: CASSFSAPETQYF; CDR3 DNA: TGTGCCAGCAGCTTTTCCGCCCCGGAGACCCAGTACTTC
CDR3 length: 14; J gene: TRBJ1-1; D gene: -; clone size: few; V gene: TRBV29-1; CDR3 protein: CSVDRAGDEGEAFF; CDR3 DNA: TGCAGCGTTGATAGGGCAGGGGATGAGGGTGAAGCTTTCTTT
CDR3 length: 15; J gene: TRBJ2-1; D gene: -; clone size: few; V gene: TRBV7-3; CDR3 protein: CASSVIAGVRDEQFF; CDR3 DNA: TGTGCCAGCAGCGTCATCGCCGGGGTCCGAGATGAGCAGTTCTTC
CDR3 length: 17; J gene: TRBJ2-3; D gene: -; clone size: many; V gene: TRBV11-2; CDR3 protein: CASSLEWRQLRADTQYF; CDR3 DNA: TGTGCCAGCAGCTTAGAGTGGCGGCAGCTAAGGGCAGATACGCAGTATTTT
CDR3 length: 14; J gene: TRBJ1-5; D gene: -; clone size: many; V gene: TRBV20-1; CDR3 protein: CSARTNSINQPQHF; CDR3 DNA: TGCAGTGCTAGAACCAACTCCATTAACCAGCCCCAGCATTTT
CDR3 length: 12; J gene: TRBJ1-5; D gene: -; clone size: -; V gene: TRBV29-1; CDR3 protein: CSVGDTYQPQHF; CDR3 DNA: TGCAGCGTCGGTGACACGTACCAGCCCCAGCATTTT
CDR3 length: 15; J gene: TRBJ2-2; D gene: -; clone size: many; V gene: TRBV10-3; CDR3 protein: CAIKMIRWDTGELFF; CDR3 DNA: TGTGCCATCAAAATGATCCGGTGGGACACCGGGGAGCTGTTTTTT
CDR3 length: 15; J gene: TRBJ2-1; D gene: -; clone size: many; V gene: TRBV27; CDR3 protein: CASSFGGPSYNEQFF; CDR3 DNA: TGTGCCAGCAGTTTCGGGGGGCCCTCCTACAATGAGCAGTTCTTC
CDR3 length: 18; J gene: TRBJ2-3; D gene: TRBD2; clone size: few; V gene: TRBV6-7; CDR3 protein: CACCYTMGVAGATDTQYF; CDR3 DNA: TGTGCCTGCTGTTATACTATGGGGGTAGCGGGAGCCACAGATACGCAGTATTTT
CDR3 length: 16; J gene: TRBJ2-5; D gene: TRBD2; clone size: many; V gene: TRBV7-8; CDR3 protein: CASSLVASGGQETQYF; CDR3 DNA: TGTGCCAGCAGCTTAGTGGCTAGCGGGGGCCAAGAGACCCAGTACTTC
CDR3 length: 14; J gene: TRBJ2-7; D gene: TRBD2; clone size: many; V gene: TRBV6-5; CDR3 protein: CASSLRLAAYEQYF; CDR3 DNA: TGTGCCAGCAGTTTGCGACTAGCGGCCTACGAGCAGTACTTC
CDR3 length: 13; J gene: TRBJ2-1; D gene: -; clone size: many; V gene: TRBV3-1; CDR3 protein: CASSQEGGNEQFF; CDR3 DNA: TGTGCCAGCAGCCAAGAAGGGGGAAATGAGCAGTTCTTC
CDR3 length: 15; J gene: TRBJ2-3; D gene: TRBD2; clone size: many; V gene: TRBV6-6; CDR3 protein: CASSLRTSGEDTQYF; CDR3 DNA: TGTGCCAGCAGTCTAAGGACTAGCGGTGAAGATACGCAGTATTTT
CDR3 length: 13; J gene: TRBJ1-4; D gene: TRBD1; clone size: many; V gene: TRBV27; CDR3 protein: CASKGQGVAKLFF; CDR3 DNA: TGTGCCAGCAAGGGACAGGGTGTCGCAAAACTGTTTTTT
CDR3 length: 14; J gene: TRBJ2-1; D gene: -; clone size: many; V gene: TRBV7-2; CDR3 protein: CASSLGPGRNEQFF; CDR3 DNA: TGTGCCAGCAGCTTAGGCCCGGGTAGAAATGAGCAGTTCTTC